The clone carrying this T cell receptor (beta chain) was seen many times. Its antigen remains unknown. This record belongs to a study of CD8 T cells in ankylosing spondylitis. Study-wide points: The study identified a TCR beta motif of about eight highly homologous variants that appeared characteristic of ankylosing spondylitis blood. Relatively scarce in peripheral blood, disease-linked clones were CD8+.

Between the trimmed V and J ends, which lost 3 bases and 5 bases, there was a span of 7 bases. Germline V CDR1 and CDR2: LGHDT, YNNKEL (reference sequence). This CDR3 has 12 residues. 5'-RACE, quantitative and with molecular barcodes, yielded the TCR beta libraries. From the 5' RACE reads, TCRdb called clonotypes with MiXCR, one entry per CDR3 protein. The sample carries roughly 670,000 distinct CDR3 sequences, 15% to 20% recorded once. This sequence was found in a male donor with ankylosing spondylitis. This chain joins TRBV3-1 and TRBJ1-1; D remains unclear. Specimen: blood, either unsorted or a sorted T cell fraction (not recorded which). The CDR3, as DNA: TGTGCCAGCAGCCAGGGAGGAACTGAAGCTTTCTTT. It translates to CASSQGGTEAFF.